The source of this T cell receptor beta chain is a study of cytomegalovirus exposure and HLA in healthy donors. On the study more broadly: Genetic ancestry analysis placed about 84% of the 398 donors that were genotyped in the Caucasian-associated cluster.

The PCR ran on 60 Vbeta and 13 Jbeta primers. Here immunoSEQ multiplex PCR was the method, and the copy in TCRdb shows in-frame clones only, minus some. The sample carries roughly 120,000 clones, 73% recorded once. In regard to this clone: Antigen unknown.

V lost 2 bases to trimming and J lost 0 bases, with 10 bases between them. This CDR3 comprises 15 residues. Per the germline V gene, CDR1 is MDHEN and CDR2 is SYDVKM. General study points: Several of the most significant clusters appeared, in a later analysis, to be linked to common viral pathogens.

The source is a man in his 60s in good health and CMV-seropositive. The sequenced sample consisted of PBMCs. The rearrangement uses TRBV28 and TRBJ2-5; possibly TRBD2 for D (6 bases). The CDR3 DNA reads TGTGCCAGCAGTTTACGGACTACCAACCAAGAGACCCAGTACTTC. Its translation is CASSLRTTNQETQYF.